The rows below give T cell receptor beta chains drawn from one sample of a study of blood T cell repertoires in COVID-19. Profiling relied on immunoSEQ multiplex PCR, and the TCRdb table lists in-frame clones only, not all of them. The table has 200,000 to 250,000 clones, 85% to 90% seen once. What was sequenced was PBMCs or T cells enriched from blood (not recorded which). The source of these receptors is a man aged 25-45 years who had recovered from COVID-19. Both conserved end residues are part of each CDR3.

TRBJ2-3 TRBV25-1 CASSEFGTGTDTQYF
TRBJ1-2 TRBV7-2 CASSPGGWGYTF
TRBJ2-2 TRBV15 CATSREGGGVTGELFF
TRBJ1-1 TRBV18 CASSQWGDSTAPEAFF
TRBJ2-1 TRBV27 CASSLAYPYNEQFF
TRBJ1-4 TRBV18 CASSPGQVATNEKLFF
TRBJ1-6 TRBV11-2 CASSPAGSSYNSPLHF
TRBJ1-5 TRBV7-2 CASSFGQGPNQPQHF
TRBJ1-3 TRBV12-3/TRBV12-4 CASSFGQGNTIYF
TRBJ2-7 TRBV19 CASSIGSEGIYEQYF
TRBJ2-3 TRBV3-1/TRBV3-2 CASSQASGRAVDTQYF
TRBJ2-7 TRBV3-1/TRBV3-2 CASSQAGGHEQYF
TRBJ2-7 TRBV19 CASGLAGGQYEQYF
TRBJ1-3 TRBV4-3 CASSQVVGQGAGNTIYF
TRBJ1-1 TRBV5-1 CASSLAAAVLNTEAFF
TRBJ2-3 TRBV13 CASSLEAAYTDTQYF
TRBJ2-7 TRBV28 CASSLIRAGYEQYF
TRBJ1-2 TRBV29-1 CSVEAIPQGYGYTF
TRBJ1-1 TRBV5-1 CASTLSGWGTEAFF
TRBJ2-2 TRBV28 CASRFLQGGTGELFF
TRBJ1-1 TRBV29-1 CSVDREAFF
TRBJ2-3 TRBV4-2 CASSQDQVAGQGSADTQYF
TRBJ2-1 TRBV28 CASSLIRASGRSNEQFF
TRBJ1-2 TRBV5-1 CASSFGTGRYGYTF
TRBJ1-1 TRBV3-1/TRBV3-2 CASSYPEPFF
TRBJ1-4 TRBV18 CASSPIRTAWDEKLFF
TRBJ1-2 TRBV11-2 CASSLGWGGYGYTF
TRBJ1-5 TRBV10-2 CASSGGTANSNQPQHF
TRBJ2-3 TRBV18 CASSPGQRRGDTQYF
TRBJ1-2 TRBV30 CAWSEGQGDGYTF
TRBJ2-7 TRBV4-1 CASSQKDWDYEQYF
TRBJ2-7 TRBV4-3 CASSLQGRFLDEQYF
TRBJ2-3 TRBV6-1 CASSEGRGTDTQYF
TRBJ2-5 TRBV5-4 CASKLAGGRQETQYF
TRBJ2-3 TRBV11-3 CASSFEDTDTQYF
TRBJ2-3 TRBV5-5 CASSLEGAHTDTQYF
TRBJ2-6 TRBV24-1 CATSSGGRSSGANVLTF
TRBJ2-2 TRBV5-1 CASSLAGQGTGELFF
TRBJ1-1 TRBV7-2 CASSLVGTGDMNTEAFF
TRBJ2-4 TRBV5-6 CASRVNYRGMNAKNIQYF
TRBJ1-2 TRBV9 CASSVGPRNYGYTF
TRBJ2-2 TRBV5-4 CASSSGTSGSKNTGELFF
TRBJ1-5 TRBV4-3 CASSQDRFSNQPQHF
TRBJ2-3 TRBV10-1 CASSESTADTQYF
TRBJ1-2 TRBV9 CASSVYTGYGYTF